This TCR beta chain was sequenced for a study of T cell repertoires in cytomegalovirus infection. Study results and caveats: Predominance within the ex vivo response was attributable to HLA-C-restricted CMV-specific TCR beta clonotypes.

CDR1 is SEHNR and CDR2 is FQNEAQ in the germline V gene (reference sequence). The CDR3 runs to 16 residues. V lost 6 bases and J lost 5, with 23 bases in between. Worth noting for this clonotype: The antigen is undetermined.

TCRdb reprocessed the reads with MiXCR, giving one entry per CDR3 protein. The sample consists of hundreds of thousands of distinct CDR3 sequences, roughly 24% of them appearing once. The clonotype was recovered from a human donor in good health (CMV status not recorded). Some clones in this sample may be carry-over from other donors' samples. The sample taken for sequencing was CD8+ T cells from PBMCs. This chain connects TRBV7-9 to TRBJ2-7; D could derive from TRBD1 or TRBD2 (5 bases each). CDR3 protein: CASSSGGWKELDEQYF. As DNA, the CDR3 is TGTGCCAGCAGTAGTGGGGGATGGAAAGAATTGGACGAGCAGTACTTC.